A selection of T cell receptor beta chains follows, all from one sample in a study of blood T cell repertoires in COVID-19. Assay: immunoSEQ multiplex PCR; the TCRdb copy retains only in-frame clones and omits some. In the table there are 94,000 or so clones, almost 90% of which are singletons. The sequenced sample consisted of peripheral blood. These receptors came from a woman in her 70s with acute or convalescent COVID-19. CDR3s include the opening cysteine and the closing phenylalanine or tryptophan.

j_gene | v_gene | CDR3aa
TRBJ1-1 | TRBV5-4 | CASSSPGQLNTEAFF
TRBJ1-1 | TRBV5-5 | CASSLQDNTEAFF
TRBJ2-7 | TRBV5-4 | CASSSRTSGYEQYF
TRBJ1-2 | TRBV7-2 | CASSLAGVEGYTF
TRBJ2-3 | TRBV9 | CASSVEGGRAGDTQYF
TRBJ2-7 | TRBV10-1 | CASIPPRTSGYSYEQYF
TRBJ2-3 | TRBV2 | CASSVLGTDTDTQYF
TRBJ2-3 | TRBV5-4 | CASSPRVLSGDDTQYF
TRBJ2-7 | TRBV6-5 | CASSPGTRDSYEQYF
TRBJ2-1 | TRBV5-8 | CASSLDRGRRDEQFF
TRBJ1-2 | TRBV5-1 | CASSTQGENGYTF
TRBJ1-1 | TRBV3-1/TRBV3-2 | CASSKTTGWTEAFF
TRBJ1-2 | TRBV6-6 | CASSHQPGQGFGYTF
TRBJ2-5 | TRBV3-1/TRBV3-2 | CASLSTGQETQYF
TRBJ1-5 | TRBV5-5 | CASSPSSPGQGYQPQHF
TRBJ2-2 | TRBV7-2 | CASSLVLASWELFF
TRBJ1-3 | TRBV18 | CASSPGRLSSGNTIYF
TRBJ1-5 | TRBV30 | CAWSRGIGGNQPQHF
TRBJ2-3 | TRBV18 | CASSPRGSSTDTQYF
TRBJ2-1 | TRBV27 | CASSLGQWSPEQFF
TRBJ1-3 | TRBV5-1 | CASSLASGNTIYF
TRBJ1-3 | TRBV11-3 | CASSIDGRSGNTIYF
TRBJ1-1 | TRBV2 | CASSATALNTEAFF
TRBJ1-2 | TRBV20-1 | CSASGRYGYTF
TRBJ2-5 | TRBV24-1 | CATSDPRQGAGETQYF
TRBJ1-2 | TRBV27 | CASSWAQIGGYTF
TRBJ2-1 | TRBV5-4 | CASSSRPGTSGGYNEQFF
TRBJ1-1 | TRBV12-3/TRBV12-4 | CASSFSVNTEAFF
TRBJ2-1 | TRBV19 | CASSMVSSYNEQFF
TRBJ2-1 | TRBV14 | CASSQGQGYSNEQFF
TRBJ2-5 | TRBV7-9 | CAGSPSPYRQGETQYF
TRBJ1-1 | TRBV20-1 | CSGGGNTEAFF
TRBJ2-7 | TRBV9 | CASSVEASGAYEQYF
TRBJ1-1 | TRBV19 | CASSRLKGGGTEAFF
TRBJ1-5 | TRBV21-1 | CASSPRQGPVSNQPQHF
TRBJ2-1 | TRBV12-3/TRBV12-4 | CASGEINEQFF
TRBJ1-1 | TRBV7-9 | CASSLGQGRSLRNTEAFF
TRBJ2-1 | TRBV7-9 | CASSSAGTSGLYGWEFF
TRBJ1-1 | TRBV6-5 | CASSYSRFNTEAFF
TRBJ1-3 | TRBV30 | CAWKTKGRAENTIYF
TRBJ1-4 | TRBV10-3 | CAIKTEGNSEKLFF
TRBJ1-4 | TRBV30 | CACISPPRTGHEKLFF
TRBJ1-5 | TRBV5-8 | CASSLDSSNQPQHF
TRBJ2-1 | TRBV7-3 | CASSLGTGFDEQFF
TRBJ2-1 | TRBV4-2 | CASSQTGLVSNEQFF
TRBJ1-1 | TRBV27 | CASRLRGGMNTEAFF
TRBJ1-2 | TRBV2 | CASSGVGGYGYTF
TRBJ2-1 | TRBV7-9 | CASSVNYDYNEQFF
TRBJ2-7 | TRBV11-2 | CASSNDLAVSYEQYF
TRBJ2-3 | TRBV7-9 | CASSFFSGSTDTQYF
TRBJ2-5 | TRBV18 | CASSQDREETQYF
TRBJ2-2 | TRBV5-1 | CASSRDINTGELFF
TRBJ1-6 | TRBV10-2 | CASRWTADNSPLHF
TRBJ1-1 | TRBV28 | CASSQQGQPYTEAFF
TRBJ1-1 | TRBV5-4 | CASSPGTGGNTEAFF
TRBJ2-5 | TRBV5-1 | CASSSGTGGYQETQYF